The source of this TCR beta chain is a study of human T cells and chemical hapten exposure. About the study: There were per-sample TCR yield variations, arising mainly from small pooled library volume differences. Notes on the study in general: Large CDR3 similarity clusters arose significantly more often from expanded TCRs than from controls. With DPC sensitization, TCRs exceeding 1 in 1000 frequency showed no change.

TCRdb itself ran the RACE reads through MiXCR, one entry per CDR3 protein. This repertoire shows about 99,000 distinct CDR3 sequences, approximately 13% found once; its top ten account for less than 2.5%. Time point: patch test 1, 2 weeks after DPC sensitization. Noted treatment: therapeutic diphenylcyclopropenone sensitization with weekly scalp DPC. Total RNA came from unfractionated whole blood. Germline lookup yields CDR1 SGHTA and CDR2 FQGTGA. There are 15 residues in the CDR3. V lost 5 bases and J lost 2; bases outside the gene matches: 7. A word on this clonotype: Its antigen remains unidentified.

The rearrangement links TRBV7-3 to TRBJ1-2; 8 bases map to TRBD1. Sequenced material: whole blood, taken in connection with sensitization to the hapten diphenylcyclopropenone (DPC). This receptor was obtained from a middle-aged woman with alopecia areata. Some clones in this sample may be carry-over from other donors' samples. CDR3 sequence reads: CASSLFPGGNYGYTF. CDR3 sequence (DNA): TGTGCCAGCAGCCTCTTTCCAGGGGGCAACTATGGCTACACCTTC.